This T cell receptor (beta chain) was retrieved from a study of cytomegalovirus exposure and HLA in healthy donors. The study's findings and limits: Altogether, 164 TCR beta chains were recorded as cytomegalovirus-associated. TCR sequences were mostly rare, though some public TCRs occurred in many donors. Donors were assumed by presence/absence analyses to have roughly uniform sequencing depth.

This clone is medium-sized. Its target is not known. The PCR made use of 60 Vbeta and 13 Jbeta primers. TCRdb's table, derived via immunoSEQ multiplex PCR, lists solely in-frame clones and lacks some. The profile shows around 180,000 clones, over 75% of them singletons. The donors (healthy individuals) were bone marrow donors. This CDR3 has 14 amino acids. The V end lost 5 bases, the J end lost 4 bases, and 12 bases lay between the germline ends. From germline, CDR1 is MRHNA and CDR2 SNTAGT. The TCR was taken from a woman aged 50 to 60 in good health and CMV-seronegative. Material for sequencing was PBMCs. The chain combines TRBV6-4 with TRBJ2-1; tentatively, D is TRBD2 (5 bases). CDR3 in DNA: TGTGCCAGCAGTCGCGAAGGGAGTTACAATGAGCAGTTCTTC. It codes for CASSREGSYNEQFF.